These 23 T cell receptor beta chains came from one sample sequenced in a study of control samples from healthy donors and cancer patients. Libraries were prepared by immunoSEQ multiplex PCR; TCRdb keeps only in-frame clonotypes and omits some of them. This table has around 110,000 clones, 88% appearing once. Sequenced: blood. The receptors were sampled from a woman between 65 and 79 years old in good health.

This sequence joins TRBV2 and TRBJ2-2, with a weak D call TRBD2 (5 bases). Per germline, CDR1 SNHLY and CDR2 FYNNEI. The ends were cut back, 8 bases at V and 1 base at J, with 11 bases in the middle. The CDR3 spans 14 residues. The CDR3 spells CASAQDWNTGELFF. The CDR3 nucleotides are TGTGCCAGCGCCCAGGACTGGAACACCGGGGAGCTGTTTTTT.

The chain employs TRBV7-6 and TRBJ2-7; 8 bases agree with TRBD1. Germline V gene data show CDR1 as SGHVS and CDR2 as FNYEAQ. Trimming cost V 4 bases and J 9 bases; bases outside gene matches: 8. There are 13 residues in the CDR3. The CDR3 nucleotides are TGTGCCAGCAGCTCGCCGGACAGGGAGCGGCAGTACTTC. Encoded protein: CASSSPDRERQYF.

This chain uses TRBV29-1 with TRBJ2-1; 7 bases align to TRBD1. CDR3 length: 13 residues. In germline, CDR1 is SQVTM, CDR2 ANQGSEA. Trimming removed 6 bases from V and 0 bases from J; junction bases left unmatched: 2. CDR3: CSVNRGSYNEQFF. CDR3 in DNA: TGCAGCGTAAACAGGGGCTCCTACAATGAGCAGTTCTTC.

The gene calls are TRBV5-4 and TRBJ1-4, with 8 bases aligning to TRBD1. This CDR3 contains 15 residues. With V trimmed by 1 base and J by 7 bases, 6 bases remained unmatched. The V gene's germline CDR1 is SGHNT and CDR2 YYREEE (reference sequence). The chain's CDR3 is CASSLRQGAGEKLFF. In nucleotides, the CDR3 is TGTGCCAGCAGCTTGCGGCAGGGGGCTGGTGAAAAACTGTTTTTT.

The chain couples TRBV20-1 to TRBJ1-1; 7 bases map to TRBD1. This CDR3 contains 12 residues. V lost 3 bases, J lost 6 bases, and 4 bases stayed unmatched. CDR1 is DFQATT and CDR2 is SNEGSKA in the germline V gene (reference sequence). The CDR3 coding sequence is TGCAGTGCTAGTACAGGGGAGCCTGAAGCTTTCTTT. This codes for CSASTGEPEAFF.

The V gene is TRBV12-3 or TRBV12-4, the J gene TRBJ1-1; no reliable D call. The V end was cut by 3 bases, the J end by 3 bases, with 5 bases between. The CDR3 has 12 residues. The CDR3 here is CASSLRYTEAFF. The CDR3 DNA sequence: TGTGCCAGCAGTTTGAGGTACACTGAAGCTTTCTTT.

The table lists this clone with a count of one. The genes are TRBV24-1 and TRBJ2-1; tentatively, D is TRBD1 or TRBD2 (6 bases each). There are 14 residues in the CDR3. CDR1 KGHDR and CDR2 SFDVKD come from the germline V gene. V lost 3 bases to trimming and J lost 8 bases, with 13 bases between them. In DNA, the CDR3 is TGTGCCACCAGTGATGGAGGGGGGAACGATGAGCAGTTCTTC. It specifies CATSDGGGNDEQFF.

The chain carries TRBV24-1 and TRBJ1-2; 9 bases align to TRBD1. Germline V gene lookup returns CDR1 KGHDR and CDR2 SFDVKD. V shed 3 bases, J shed 7 bases, and the junction held 8 bases outside the gene matches. This CDR3 comprises 15 residues. The CDR3 DNA reads TGTGCCACCAGTGATACAGGGGGCCTGCTTGGTGGCTACACCTTC. Translating gives CATSDTGGLLGGYTF.

This sequence joins TRBV4-3 and TRBJ1-4; 7 bases line up with TRBD1. The germline gives CDR1 LGHNA, CDR2 YSLEER. This CDR3 contains 16 residues. Losses at the gene ends were 0 bases for V and 5 bases for J; bases not matched to a gene: 6. CDR3 DNA: TGCGCCAGCAGCCAAGACCCGACAGGGTTCAATGAAAAACTGTTTTTT. Translating it yields CASSQDPTGFNEKLFF.

The CDR3 DNA is TGCGCCAGCAGCTCGGGATTGGAGCATTCACCCCTCCACTTT. This codes for CASSSGLEHSPLHF. The J gene is TRBJ1-6, the V gene TRBV5-1; D gene ambiguous. The CDR3 length is 14 residues. V was clipped by 3 bases and J by 8 bases, with 12 bases between them. The V gene's germline CDR1 is SGHRS and CDR2 YFSETQ.

V gene TRBV2 combines with J gene TRBJ2-7; D is possibly TRBD2 (5 bases). CDR3 length: 16 amino acids. The germline V gene encodes CDR1 SNHLY and CDR2 FYNNEI. The V end was cut by 3 bases, the J end by 2 bases, with 17 bases between. CDR3: CASSEVGDFIPYEQYF. CDR3 DNA sequence: TGTGCCAGCAGTGAGGTCGGGGATTTTATCCCCTACGAGCAGTACTTC.

The V and J genes are TRBV29-1 and TRBJ1-1; tentative D call: TRBD1 (6 bases). V gave up 6 bases and J gave up 6 bases, with 26 bases separating them. There are 16 residues in the CDR3. Germline V gene sequence: CDR1 SQVTM, CDR2 ANQGSEA. The DNA of the CDR3 is TGCAGCGTGGACCGTGGCCCCTCGACAGGTAGCGCTGAAGCTTTCTTT. This encodes CSVDRGPSTGSAEAFF.

The J gene is TRBJ1-1, the V gene TRBV7-9; no reliable D call. Trimming cost V 5 bases and J 4 bases, with 8 bases left between them. Germline V gene lookup returns CDR1 SEHNR and CDR2 FQNEAQ (reference sequence). This CDR3 is 12 amino acids long. Here the CDR3 DNA reads TGTGCCAGCAGCCCCGGGAGCACTGAAGCTTTCTTT. Translation: CASSPGSTEAFF.

The chain links TRBV25-1 to TRBJ1-1; possibly TRBD1 for D (5 bases). Germline V CDR1 and CDR2: MGHDK, SYGVNS. V was trimmed by 1 base and J by 3 bases, leaving 12 bases between them. The CDR3 runs 15 residues. In DNA form, the CDR3 reads TGTGCCAGCAGTGAATGGGGGGATGGGGACACTGAAGCTTTCTTT. Protein sequence: CASSEWGDGDTEAFF.

The rearrangement joins TRBV5-1 to TRBJ2-5; a weak D match, TRBD2 (6 bases). Germline CDR1 reads SGHRS; CDR2 reads YFSETQ. The CDR3 contains 15 residues. With 0 bases removed from V and 2 bases from J, the gap between germline ends came to 11 bases. CDR3 protein: CASSLVSAGQETQYF. The CDR3 nucleotides are TGCGCCAGCAGCTTGGTCTCGGCGGGGCAAGAGACCCAGTACTTC.

This clone was detected once. The gene calls are TRBV3-1 (or the pseudogene TRBV3-2) and TRBJ1-6, with a possible D match to TRBD1 (6 bases). Trimming removed 5 bases from V and 5 bases from J, with 13 bases in between. This CDR3 comprises 15 residues. The germline gives CDR1 LGHDT, CDR2 YNNKEL (reference sequence). The chain's CDR3 is CASSSTGINNSPLHF. The DNA for the CDR3 is TGTGCCAGCAGCTCTACAGGGATTAATAATTCACCCCTCCACTTT.

The genes are TRBV6-1 and TRBJ1-2; D is uncertain. Looked up from germline, CDR1 is MNHNS and CDR2 is SASEGT. V shed 3 bases and J shed 3 bases, with 17 bases lying between them. This CDR3 contains 16 residues. The CDR3 sequence: CASSEALNTAYYGYTF. CDR3 bases: TGTGCCAGCAGTGAGGCCCTGAATACAGCCTACTATGGCTACACCTTC.

The chain links TRBV4-2 to TRBJ2-3; 8 bases map to TRBD2. J lost 1 base, V lost 4 bases, and 1 base had no gene match. The CDR3 sequence is 14 residues long. Germline V gene data show CDR1 as LGHNA and CDR2 as YNFKEQ. CDR3 residues: CASSPRGGTDTQYF. CDR3 nucleotides: TGTGCCAGCAGCCCGCGGGGGGGCACAGATACGCAGTATTTT.

The chain couples TRBV6-5 to TRBJ1-2; the D is unclear. The CDR3 extends over 13 amino acids. Germline lookup yields CDR1 MNHEY and CDR2 SVGAGI. V gave up 4 bases and J gave up 3 bases, with 9 bases separating them. The DNA of the CDR3 is TGTGCCAGCAGTTCCAACAGTCACTATGGCTACACCTTC. Its protein product is CASSSNSHYGYTF.

This chain joins TRBV7-7 and TRBJ1-1; D perhaps matches TRBD1 (6 bases). CDR1 is SSHAT, CDR2 FNYEAQ, per germline (reference sequence). The CDR3 runs 13 residues. Trimming stripped 3 bases from V and 4 bases from J, with 9 bases between. The CDR3 DNA follows: TGTGCCAGCAGCTTCGCCAGGGGCACTGAAGCTTTCTTT. Protein: CASSFARGTEAFF.

V and J are TRBV14 and TRBJ2-1; 11 bases map to TRBD2. The length of the CDR3 is 14 residues. V was pared by 1 base and J by 14 bases, with 7 bases of the junction left unmatched. Germline V gene sequence: CDR1 SGHDN, CDR2 FVKESK. CDR3 nucleotide sequence: TGTGCCAGCAGCCAAGCGCCTAGCGGGGGGCCGGAGTTCTTC. Encoded protein: CASSQAPSGGPEFF.

The genes are TRBV7-2 and TRBJ2-5; TRBD2 might be the D (5 bases). This CDR3 is built from 14 residues. Looked up from germline, CDR1 is SGHTA and CDR2 is FQGNSA. Trimming removed 0 bases at V and 3 bases at J, with 8 bases between. Written as DNA, the CDR3 is TGTGCCAGCAGCTTAGCGGGAGCCGAAGAGACCCAGTACTTC. Translating it yields CASSLAGAEETQYF.

V gene TRBV14 combines with J gene TRBJ1-2; unclear D gene. The germline CDR1 and CDR2 sequences are SGHDN and FVKESK. This CDR3 has 14 amino acids. Deletions cut 4 bases from V and 8 bases from J, with 17 bases between. DNA of the CDR3: TGTGCCAGCAGCCCAGACTCCCAAGCCTGGGGCTACACCTTC. This sequence encodes CASSPDSQAWGYTF.